This TCR beta chain was observed in a study of patients and donors after allogeneic stem cell transplantation. Notes on this clonotype: A junction boundary mismatches the germline segment, possibly from a read error.

MiXCR, run by TCRdb on the RT-PCR reads, gives a single entry per CDR3 protein. The table lists hundreds of thousands of distinct CDR3 sequences, approximately 16% of them singletons. The CDR3 contains 13 residues. CDR1 is SNHLY, CDR2 FYNNEI, per germline. The source of this sequence is a human donor who was either an allogeneic HSCT recipient or a stem cell or donor lymphocyte infusion donor (not recorded which). It is not recorded whose cells these are; they may come from a transplant donor. The chain is built from TRBV2 and TRBJ2-7; no reliable D call. Material for sequencing was blood, either unsorted or a sorted T cell fraction (not recorded which). Here the CDR3 reads CTSSEENYYEQYF. DNA of the CDR3: TGTACCAGCAGTGAAGAAAACTACTACGAGCAGTACTTC.